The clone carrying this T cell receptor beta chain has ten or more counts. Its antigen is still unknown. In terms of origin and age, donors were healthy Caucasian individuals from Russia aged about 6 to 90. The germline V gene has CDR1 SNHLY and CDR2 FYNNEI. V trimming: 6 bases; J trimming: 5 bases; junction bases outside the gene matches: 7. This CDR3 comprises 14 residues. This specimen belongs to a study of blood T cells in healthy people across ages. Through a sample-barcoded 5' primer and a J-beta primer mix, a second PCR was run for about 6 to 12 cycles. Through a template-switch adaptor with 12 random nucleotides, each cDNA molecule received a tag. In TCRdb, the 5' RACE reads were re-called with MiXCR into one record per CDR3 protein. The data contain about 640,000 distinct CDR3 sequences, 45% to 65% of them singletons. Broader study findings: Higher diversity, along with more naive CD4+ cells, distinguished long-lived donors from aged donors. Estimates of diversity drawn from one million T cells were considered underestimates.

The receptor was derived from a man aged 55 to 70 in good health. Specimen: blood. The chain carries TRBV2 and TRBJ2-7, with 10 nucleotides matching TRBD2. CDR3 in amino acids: CASRTGTSDHEQYF. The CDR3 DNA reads TGTGCCAGCAGGACCGGGACTAGCGACCACGAGCAGTACTTC.